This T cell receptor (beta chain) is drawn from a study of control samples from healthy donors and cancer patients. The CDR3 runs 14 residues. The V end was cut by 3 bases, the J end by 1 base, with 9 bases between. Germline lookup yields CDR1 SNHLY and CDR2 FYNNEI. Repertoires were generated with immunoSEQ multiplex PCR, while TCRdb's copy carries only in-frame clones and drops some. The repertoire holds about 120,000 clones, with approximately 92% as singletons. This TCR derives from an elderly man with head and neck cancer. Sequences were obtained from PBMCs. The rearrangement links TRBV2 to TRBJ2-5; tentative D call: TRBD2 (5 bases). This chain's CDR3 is CASSDGAVQETQYF. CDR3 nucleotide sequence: TGTGCCAGCAGTGATGGAGCGGTCCAAGAGACCCAGTACTTC.